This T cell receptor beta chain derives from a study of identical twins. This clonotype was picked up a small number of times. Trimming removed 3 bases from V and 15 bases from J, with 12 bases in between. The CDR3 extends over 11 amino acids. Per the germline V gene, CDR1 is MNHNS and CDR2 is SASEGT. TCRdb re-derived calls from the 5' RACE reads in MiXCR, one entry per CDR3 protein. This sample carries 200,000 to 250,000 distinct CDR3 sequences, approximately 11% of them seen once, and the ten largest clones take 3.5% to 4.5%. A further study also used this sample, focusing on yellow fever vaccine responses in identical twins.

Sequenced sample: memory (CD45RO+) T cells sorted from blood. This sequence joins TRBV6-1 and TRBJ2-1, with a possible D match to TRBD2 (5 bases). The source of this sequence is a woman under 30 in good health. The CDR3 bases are TGTGCCAGCAGTGATGGGTGGGAGTCGTTCTTC. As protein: CASSDGWESFF.